This T cell receptor beta chain came from a study of long-term antiretroviral therapy in people with HIV. Study information: Samples from the earliest time points predate the 2015 immediate-ART recommendation by about a decade. Points from the study as a whole: All time points showed a repertoire dominated by clones expanded before ART.

This clone was recorded a few times. Its antigen is as yet unknown. Survey-level resolution applied to immunoSEQ assay v3.0. Profiled with immunoSEQ multiplex PCR; TCRdb holds only in-frame clones, not every one. The sample comprises about 24,000 clones, 75% to 90% of which are singletons, and 23% rests with the top ten. Sequencing was performed on unsorted PBMCs, taken 0.4 years after starting antiretroviral therapy. The clonotype comes from a man between 45 and 60 years old with HIV.

The CDR3 nucleotides are TGCGCCAGCAGCCAAGCCCAACAGGGGAACTATGGCTACACCTTC. Its protein is CASSQAQQGNYGYTF. The chain recombines TRBV4-1 with TRBJ1-2; 7 nucleotides align to TRBD1. Trimming took 1 base from V and 2 from J; bases not matched to a gene: 4. Germline values: CDR1 MGHRA, CDR2 YSYEKL. The CDR3 runs to 15 residues.